A selection of T cell receptor beta chains follows, all from one sample in a study of cytomegalovirus exposure and HLA in healthy donors. The repertoire was sequenced with immunoSEQ multiplex PCR; TCRdb's copy has only in-frame clones and lacks some. The repertoire holds about 150,000 clones, with around 80% as singletons. Material for sequencing was PBMCs. These receptors all stem from a male donor in good health and CMV-seropositive. CDR3s include the opening cysteine and the closing phenylalanine or tryptophan. The D gene is left open where the match is weak. Clone size is stated in some rows and not others, as once, few, many or a class when expanded.

>TRBV25-1|TRBJ1-4|16|TRBD1|-
TGTGCCAGCAGTTCGAGGGGGCGGAGTACTAATGAAAAACTGTTTTTT
CASSSRGRSTNEKLFF
>TRBV7-7|TRBJ2-5|14|TRBD2|-
TGTGCTAGCAGCCCGGGACTAGATGAAGAGACCCAGTACTTC
CASSPGLDEETQYF
>TRBV28|TRBJ1-4|13|TRBD1|-
TGTGCCAGCAACCCAGGGGGCGTTGAAAAACTGTTTTTT
CASNPGGVEKLFF
>TRBV27|TRBJ2-2|13|-|-
TGTGCCAGCAGCCTTCTAGAGACCGGGGAGCTGTTTTTT
CASSLLETGELFF
>TRBV12-2|TRBJ2-7|17|-|-
TGTGCAAGTCGCTTACCCTTCCAGGGCCCAGAGGTTTCCGAGCAGTACTTC
CASRLPFQGPEVSEQYF
>TRBV25-1|TRBJ2-1|11|-|-
TGTGCCAGCAGGCGAGACAATGAGCAGTTCTTC
CASRRDNEQFF
>TRBV5-1|TRBJ2-5|17|TRBD2|-
TGCGCCAGCAGCTTATGGACTAGCGGGAGGAGTAAAGAGACCCAGTACTTC
CASSLWTSGRSKETQYF
>TRBV5-1|TRBJ1-2|17|TRBD1|-
TGCGCCAGCAGCTTGGTTCGTGCGGGACAGGGGGCGTCTGGCTACACCTTC
CASSLVRAGQGASGYTF
>TRBV13|TRBJ2-5|15|TRBD1|-
TGTGCCAGCAGCCATGGACAGGGGGTGACAGAGACCCAGTACTTC
CASSHGQGVTETQYF
>TRBV28|TRBJ2-7|15|TRBD2|-
TGTGCCAGCAGTTTTGGTGCTAGCGGGAACAACGAGCAGTACTTC
CASSFGASGNNEQYF
>TRBV7-9|TRBJ1-2|13|-|-
TGTGCCAGCAGCCCCGGGACAAGCTATGGCTACACCTTC
CASSPGTSYGYTF
>TRBV19|TRBJ2-7|11|TRBD1|-
TGTGCCGTACAGGGGGCCGGAGAGCAGTACTTC
CAVQGAGEQYF
>TRBV5-1|TRBJ2-2|17|TRBD2|-
TGCGCCAGCAGCTTGGCCGTACTAGCGGCGAACACCGGGGAGCTGTTTTTT
CASSLAVLAANTGELFF
>TRBV6-5|TRBJ2-3|14|-|-
TGTGCCAGCAGTTACTCTATGTCCCCAGATACGCAGTATTTT
CASSYSMSPDTQYF
>TRBV6-5|TRBJ2-1|15|TRBD2|-
TGTGCCAGCAGTTTAGGAGTAGCGGGAGTGGGTGAGCAGTTCTTC
CASSLGVAGVGEQFF
>TRBV19|TRBJ1-3|15|-|-
TGTGCCAGTAGTATAGTCTGGAGGCCCGGAAACACCATATATTTT
CASSIVWRPGNTIYF
>TRBV6-1|TRBJ2-7|15|-|-
TGTGCCAGCAGTGAAGCGCTCGGCACTACCTACGAGCAGTACTTC
CASSEALGTTYEQYF
>TRBV5-5|TRBJ1-5|14|TRBD1|-
TGTGCCAGCAGCTTGGCAGGGGGGAGTCAGCCCCAGCATTTT
CASSLAGGSQPQHF
>TRBV19|TRBJ1-1|14|TRBD1|-
TGTGCCAGTAGTGACAGGGGGGTTGGCACTGAAGCTTTCTTT
CASSDRGVGTEAFF
>TRBV5-4|TRBJ2-2|16|-|-
TGTGCCACCAACCTTGCCGGGACACCACTGACCGGGGAGCTGTTTTTT
CATNLAGTPLTGELFF
>TRBV7-3|TRBJ1-2|14|-|few
TGTGCCAGCAGCCTCCTAGGCCGCTTAGACGACTACACCTTC
CASSLLGRLDDYTF
>TRBV14|TRBJ2-5|17|TRBD2|-
TGTGCCAGCAGCCCCCTGAGAAAGCTAGCGGCGCAAGAGACCCAGTACTTC
CASSPLRKLAAQETQYF
>TRBV28|TRBJ2-5|12|-|-
TGTGCCAGCAGTTACGGGTTCAAGACCCAGTACTTC
CASSYGFKTQYF
>TRBV7-9|TRBJ2-1|16|TRBD2|-
TGTGCCCTCATGGGAGGGGAAGCGCAACTCTACAATGAGCAGTTCTTC
CALMGGEAQLYNEQFF
>TRBV27|TRBJ2-5|14|TRBD2|-
TGTGCCAGCAGTCTGGGGGGGTACCAAGAGACCCAGTACTTC
CASSLGGYQETQYF
>TRBV5-8|TRBJ2-5|14|-|-
TGTGCCAGCACCCCCCAGGACTACCCCAAGACCCAGTACTTC
CASTPQDYPKTQYF
>TRBV10-3|TRBJ2-3|15|TRBD1|few
TGTGCCATCAGTGGAAAGGACAGGGGCACAGATACGCAGTATTTT
CAISGKDRGTDTQYF
>TRBV5-1|TRBJ2-3|14|TRBD2|-
TGCGCCAGCAGGCTAGCGGGGTTCACAGATACGCAGTATTTT
CASRLAGFTDTQYF
>TRBV28|TRBJ2-3|15|TRBD1|-
TGTGCCAGCAGGTTGGGGGACAGGGCTGGAGATACGCAGTATTTT
CASRLGDRAGDTQYF
>TRBV4-3|TRBJ2-2|16|TRBD2|-
TGCGCCAGCAGCCAACTCGGACTAGCGAACACCGGGGAGCTGTTTTTT
CASSQLGLANTGELFF
>TRBV7-9|TRBJ2-3|14|-|few
TGTGCCAGCAGCCGAGAGACTTGGACAGATACGCAGTATTTT
CASSRETWTDTQYF
>TRBV7-9|TRBJ2-3|12|-|-
TGTGCCAGCAGCCCCCTAGCAGATACGCAGTATTTT
CASSPLADTQYF
>TRBV30|TRBJ1-4|12|-|once
TGTGCCTGGACCGCAACTAATGAAAAACTGTTTTTT
CAWTATNEKLFF
>TRBV5-5|TRBJ2-5|15|TRBD2|-
TGTGCCAGCAGCTTGGGGCTAGCGGGGGTAGAGACCCAGTACTTC
CASSLGLAGVETQYF
>TRBV7-2|TRBJ1-1|17|TRBD1|-
TGTGCCAGCAGCTCATATACACTGCAGGGGGGCAGGACTGAAGCTTTCTTT
CASSSYTLQGGRTEAFF
>TRBV30|TRBJ1-1|15|-|-
TGTGCCTGGAGTGTATGGAACAGGGTGAACACTGAAGCTTTCTTT
CAWSVWNRVNTEAFF
>TRBV11-3|TRBJ2-2|14|-|-
TGTGCCAGCAGCTTATCCAGTAACACCGGGGAGCTGTTTTTT
CASSLSSNTGELFF
>TRBV7-9|TRBJ1-5|15|-|few
TGTTCCAGCAGCCTCGAGGGACAAATTAATCAGCCCCAGCATTTT
CSSSLEGQINQPQHF
>TRBV29-1|TRBJ2-2|12|-|-
TGCAGCGTTGAATCCTACACCGGGGAGCTGTTTTTT
CSVESYTGELFF
>TRBV6-6|TRBJ2-7|13|-|-
TGTGCCAGCAGTTATCAGGGTACGGGCGAGCAGTACTTC
CASSYQGTGEQYF
>TRBV7-9|TRBJ2-5|15|TRBD2|-
TGTGCCAGCAGCTTGCAACGGGAGGGAGACGAGACCCAGTACTTC
CASSLQREGDETQYF
>TRBV30|TRBJ2-3|17|-|-
TGTGCCTGGAGGGGAAAAGCGGGTGGCGGAGTTCCAGATACGCAGTATTTT
CAWRGKAGGGVPDTQYF
>TRBV27|TRBJ2-7|14|-|-
TGTGCCAGCAGTAGAGATGCGGTTTCCTACGAGCAGTACTTC
CASSRDAVSYEQYF
>TRBV19|TRBJ2-3|15|-|-
TGTGCCAGTAGTATTCGGCGGGAATACACAGATACGCAGTATTTT
CASSIRREYTDTQYF
>TRBV28|TRBJ2-1|17|TRBD2|-
TGTGCCAGCAGTTTATCCCCAGGGACTAGCGGGAGCGGTGAGCAGTTCTTC
CASSLSPGTSGSGEQFF
>TRBV6-4|TRBJ2-1|15|-|few
TGTGCCAGCAGTGACTCGGGGCTCCAATACAATGAGCAGTTCTTC
CASSDSGLQYNEQFF
>TRBV11-3|TRBJ1-1|13|-|-
TGTGCCAGCAGCACGACTAGGAACACTGAAGCTTTCTTT
CASSTTRNTEAFF